This record looks at one T cell receptor (beta chain) sequence and its context. Its antigen remains unknown. This entry comes from a study of Graves' ophthalmopathy and Graves' hyperthyroidism. On the study more broadly: Hyperthyroidism was classified as stable if no ophthalmopathy occurred within 18 months of follow-up.

RNA transcripts were the template, and TCR beta CDR3 regions were amplified from them. An initial RT-PCR round employing HTBI primers preceded a second-round multiplex PCR. TCRdb called the multiplex PCR reads again in MiXCR, with one record for every CDR3 protein. The sample lists around 520,000 distinct CDR3 sequences, less than 40% occurring once. J gave up 5 bases and V 0 bases, and 5 bases lay outside the gene matches. The CDR3 covers 15 residues. Germline V gives CDR1 SGHVS, CDR2 FNYEAQ. Study-level results: Appearing in blood as well were most expanded thyroid clonotypes above 0.001 frequency. Ophthalmopathy progression cases were predicted by the model with roughly 68% sensitivity and almost 75% specificity.

Sequencing input: peripheral blood or thyroid tissue (not recorded which). This chain joins TRBV7-6 and TRBJ2-7; 9 bases line up with TRBD1. This clonotype originated in an adult man with Graves' hyperthyroidism. The DNA of the CDR3 is TGTGCCAGCAGCTTAGCCGGGACAGGGCTCAACGAGCAGTACTTC. Translation gives CASSLAGTGLNEQYF.